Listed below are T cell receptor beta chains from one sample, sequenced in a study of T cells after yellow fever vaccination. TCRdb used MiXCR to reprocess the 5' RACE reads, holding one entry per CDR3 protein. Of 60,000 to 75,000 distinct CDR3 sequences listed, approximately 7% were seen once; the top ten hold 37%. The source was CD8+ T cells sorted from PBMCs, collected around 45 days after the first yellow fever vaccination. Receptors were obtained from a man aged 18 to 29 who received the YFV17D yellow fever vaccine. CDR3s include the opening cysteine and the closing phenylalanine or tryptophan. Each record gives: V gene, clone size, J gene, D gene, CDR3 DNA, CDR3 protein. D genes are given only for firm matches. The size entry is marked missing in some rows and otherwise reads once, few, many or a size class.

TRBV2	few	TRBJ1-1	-	TGTGCCAGCAGGGAGGGGTTTCTGGGCACTGAAGCTTTCTTT	CASREGFLGTEAFF
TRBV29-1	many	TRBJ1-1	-	TGCAGCGTTTGTTACCAGGGGAGGAACACTGAAGCTTTCTTT	CSVCYQGRNTEAFF
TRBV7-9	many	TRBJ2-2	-	TGTGCCAGCAGCTTAGCCACAGGGAACACCGGGGAGCTGTTTTTT	CASSLATGNTGELFF
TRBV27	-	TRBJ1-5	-	TGTGCCAGCAGAGAACAGGGACAGCCCCAGCATTTT	CASREQGQPQHF
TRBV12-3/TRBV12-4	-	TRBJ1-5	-	TGTGCCAGCAGTTTTTTGGGGGCCCGTCAGCCCCAGCATTTT	CASSFLGARQPQHF
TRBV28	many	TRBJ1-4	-	TGTGCCAGCAGATCAACCTCCGGGGGCATCGGAAAACTGTTTTTT	CASRSTSGGIGKLFF
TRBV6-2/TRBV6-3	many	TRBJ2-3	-	TGTGCCAGCAGTTACTCCAGCACAGATACGCAGTATTTT	CASSYSSTDTQYF
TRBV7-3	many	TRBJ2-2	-	TGTGCCAGCAGCCCCGGCGGGGAGCTGTTTTTT	CASSPGGELFF
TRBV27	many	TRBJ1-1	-	TGTGCCAGCAGTCCGGTTGGGAACACTGAAGCTTTCTTT	CASSPVGNTEAFF
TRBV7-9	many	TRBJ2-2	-	TGTGCCAGCAGCTTAATAGTTGCCCCCGGGGAGCTGTTTTTT	CASSLIVAPGELFF
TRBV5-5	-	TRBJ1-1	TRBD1	TGTGCCAGCAGCTCCTCCGGGACAGGGTGGACTGAAGCTTTCTTT	CASSSSGTGWTEAFF
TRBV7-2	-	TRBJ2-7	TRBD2	TGTGCCAGCAGCGTTCTAGCGGGGGGGTCCTACGAGCAGTACTTC	CASSVLAGGSYEQYF
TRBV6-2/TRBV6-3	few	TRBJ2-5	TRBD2	TGTGCCAGCACCGACCCCAGGACTAGCGGGGGCCAAGAGACCCAGTACTTC	CASTDPRTSGGQETQYF
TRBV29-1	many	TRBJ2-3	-	TGCAGCGCGCCGAGTGGGGTCACAGATACGCAGTATTTT	CSAPSGVTDTQYF
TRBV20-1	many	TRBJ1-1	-	TGCAGTGCCCCCGTAGAGGGGATGAACACTGAAGCTTTCTTT	CSAPVEGMNTEAFF
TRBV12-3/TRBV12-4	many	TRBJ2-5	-	TGTGCCAGCAGTTTAATAGCTAGAGGGCAAGAGACCCAGTACTTC	CASSLIARGQETQYF
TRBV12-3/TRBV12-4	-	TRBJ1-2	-	TGTGCCAGCAGTTTGTGGAGCCGCATAGGGAGGGTCTCGGATGGCTACACCTTC	CASSLWSRIGRVSDGYTF
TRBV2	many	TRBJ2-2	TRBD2	TGTGCCAGCAGTGAAGGTCGGACTAGCGGGGGCCCGAACACCGGGGAGCTGTTTTTT	CASSEGRTSGGPNTGELFF
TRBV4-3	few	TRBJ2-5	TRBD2	TGCGCCAGCAGCCAGAGTAGCGGGGGGCGAGAGACCCAGTACTTC	CASSQSSGGRETQYF
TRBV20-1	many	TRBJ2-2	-	TGCAGTGCTAGCAAAAGGGAGAGTACCGGGGAGCTGTTTTTT	CSASKRESTGELFF
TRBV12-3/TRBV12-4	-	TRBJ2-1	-	TGTGCCAGCAGTCCACACAATGAGCAGTTCTTC	CASSPHNEQFF
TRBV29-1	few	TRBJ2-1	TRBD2	TGCAGCGTTGTTAGGGCGGGGGGGCCAGGTGAGCAGTTCTTC	CSVVRAGGPGEQFF
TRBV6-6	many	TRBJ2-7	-	TGTGCCAGCAGAGGATTCTACGAGCAGTACTTC	CASRGFYEQYF
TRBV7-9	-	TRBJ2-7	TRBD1	TGTGCCAGCAGCTCGAGGGACAGCAACTCCTACGAGCAGTACTTC	CASSSRDSNSYEQYF
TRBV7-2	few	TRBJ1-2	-	TGTGCCAGCAGCCCCCCCCCCGAGGGCGGCTACACCTTC	CASSPPPEGGYTF
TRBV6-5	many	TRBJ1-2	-	TGTGCCAGCAGTTCAGTGTCAGCTAACTATGGCTACACCTTC	CASSSVSANYGYTF
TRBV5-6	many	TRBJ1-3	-	TGTGCCAGCAGCTTGGATCGCCGCTCTGGAAACACCATATATTTT	CASSLDRRSGNTIYF